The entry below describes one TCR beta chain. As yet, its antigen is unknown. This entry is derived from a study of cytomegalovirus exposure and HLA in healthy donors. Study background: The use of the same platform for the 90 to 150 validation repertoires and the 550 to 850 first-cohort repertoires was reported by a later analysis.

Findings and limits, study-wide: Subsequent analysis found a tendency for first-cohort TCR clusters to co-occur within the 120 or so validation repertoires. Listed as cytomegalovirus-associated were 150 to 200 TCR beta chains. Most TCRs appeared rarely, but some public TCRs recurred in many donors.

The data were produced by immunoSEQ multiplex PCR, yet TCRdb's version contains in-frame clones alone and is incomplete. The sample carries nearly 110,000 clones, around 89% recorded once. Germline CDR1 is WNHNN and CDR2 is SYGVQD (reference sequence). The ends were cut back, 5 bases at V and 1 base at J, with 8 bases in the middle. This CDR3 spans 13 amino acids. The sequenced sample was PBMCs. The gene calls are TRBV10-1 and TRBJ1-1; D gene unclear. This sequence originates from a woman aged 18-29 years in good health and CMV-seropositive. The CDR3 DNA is TGCGCCAGCAGTTCGCAGAAGAACACTGAAGCTTTCTTT. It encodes CASSSQKNTEAFF.